The T cell receptor beta chain under discussion was sequenced for a study of cytomegalovirus exposure and HLA in healthy donors. Trimming took 5 bases from V and 2 from J, leaving 5 bases between them. Germline V gives CDR1 MNHEY, CDR2 SVGAGI. CDR3 length: 12 amino acids. Study findings and constraints: Donors were assumed by presence/absence analyses to have roughly uniform sequencing depth. Cytomegalovirus status was reportedly diagnosed by the classifier with high sensitivity and specificity.

Comment on this clone: Its target is unknown.

Use of 60 Vbeta and 13 Jbeta primers characterized the PCR. TCRdb's table, derived via immunoSEQ multiplex PCR, lists solely in-frame clones and lacks some. Found here are roughly 100,000 clones, less than 80% of them singletons; the top ten hold under 1.5%. The TCR sequence derives from a young man in good health and CMV-seronegative. Sequenced: PBMCs. This sequence joins TRBV6-5 and TRBJ2-3; D gene unclear. The CDR3 DNA follows: TGTGCCAGCAGTAGCTACACAGATACGCAGTATTTT. Residues: CASSSYTDTQYF.